A single sample gave rise to the 28 T cell receptor beta chains below, sequenced in a study of cytomegalovirus exposure and HLA in healthy donors. With 60 Vbeta and 13 Jbeta primers, the PCR was carried out. The data were produced by immunoSEQ multiplex PCR, yet TCRdb's version contains in-frame clones alone and is incomplete. The table for this sample gives about 50,000 clones. The sequenced material came from PBMCs. The receptor set was obtained from a woman aged 40 to 55 in good health and CMV-seronegative.

The genes are TRBV4-1 and TRBJ2-7, with 7 bases identical to TRBD1. With V trimmed by 1 base and J by 3 bases, 6 bases remained unmatched. Germline CDR1 MGHRA, CDR2 YSYEKL. The CDR3 has 15 amino acids. The DNA of the CDR3 is TGCGCCAGCAGCCAAGGACAGGGCGAAGGCTACGAGCAGTACTTC. As protein: CASSQGQGEGYEQYF.

The J gene is TRBJ2-7, the V gene TRBV4-3; D is undetermined. Per germline, CDR1 LGHNA and CDR2 YSLEER. V lost 0 bases and J lost 4, with 10 bases in between. The length of the CDR3 is 14 residues. CDR3 coding DNA: TGCGCCAGCAGCCAAGATTCTGCTAGATACGAGCAGTACTTC. This encodes CASSQDSARYEQYF.

V and J are TRBV14 and TRBJ2-1, with D maybe TRBD2 (5 bases). CDR1 SGHDN and CDR2 FVKESK come from the germline V gene. This CDR3 comprises 15 residues. Trimming took 5 bases from V and 0 from J, leaving 11 bases between them. CDR3 DNA: TGTGCCAGCAGCATCGGGATCAGCTCCTACAATGAGCAGTTCTTC. This gives the protein CASSIGISSYNEQFF.

V is TRBV29-1 and J is TRBJ2-5, with unresolved D. V lost 2 bases, J lost 4 bases, and 8 bases lay in between. Germline CDR1 reads SQVTM; CDR2 reads ANQGSEA. CDR3 length equals 12 residues. In nucleotides, the CDR3 is TGCAGCGTTGAATATTGGGCAGAGACCCAGTACTTC. Its protein is CSVEYWAETQYF.

V gene TRBV19 combines with J gene TRBJ2-2; D not resolved. The germline V gene encodes CDR1 LNHDA and CDR2 SQIVND (reference sequence). This CDR3 contains 15 residues. Deletions cut 2 bases from V and 0 bases from J, with 7 bases between. CDR3 protein: CASSITTANTGELFF. Written as DNA, the CDR3 is TGTGCCAGTAGTATAACAACAGCGAACACCGGGGAGCTGTTTTTT.

The chain uses TRBV4-3 and TRBJ2-7; weak D call: TRBD2 (5 bases). Germline V lookup: CDR1 LGHNA, CDR2 YSLEER. CDR3 size: 13 residues. Trimming took 4 bases from V and 4 from J, leaving 11 bases between them. This CDR3 is CASSPAEGYEQYF. The CDR3 DNA reads as TGCGCCAGCAGCCCAGCGGAAGGGTACGAGCAGTACTTC.

Notes on this clone: Other DNA sequences of this sample code for an identical CDR3. The J gene is TRBJ2-5, the V gene TRBV5-1; 10 nucleotides align to TRBD2. V gave up 3 bases and J gave up 4 bases; unmatched junction bases: 6. Germline-derived CDR1 and CDR2 are SGHRS and YFSETQ. This CDR3 is built from 15 residues. The CDR3 nucleotides read TGCGCCAGCAGCTCCGGTCTAGCGGGAGTAGAGACCCAGTACTTC. Translation gives CASSSGLAGVETQYF.

The chain combines TRBV27 with TRBJ2-7, with TRBD1 matching over 12 bases. Germline V gives CDR1 MNHEY, CDR2 SMNVEV (reference sequence). The CDR3 contains 15 residues. Trimming took 2 bases from V and 3 from J; bases not matched to a gene: 2. Here the CDR3 reads CASSLRDRGLYEQYF. CDR3 coding DNA: TGTGCCAGCAGTTTACGGGACAGGGGGCTCTACGAGCAGTACTTC.

The chain joins TRBV27 to TRBJ2-7; 9 bases match TRBD2. The CDR3 sequence is 15 residues long. The germline V gene has CDR1 MNHEY and CDR2 SMNVEV (reference sequence). V dropped 5 bases and J dropped 2; count of bases not matched to a gene: 7. The CDR3 loop is CASSPGLALTYEQYF. For the CDR3, the DNA is TGTGCCAGCAGTCCCGGACTAGCGTTAACCTACGAGCAGTACTTC.

The chain recombines TRBV5-4 with TRBJ1-1; possibly TRBD1 for D (5 bases). Trimming pared 1 base from V and 8 bases from J, leaving 9 bases between. CDR1 and CDR2 from the germline V gene are SGHNT and YYREEE (reference sequence). The CDR3 is 12 residues long. The CDR3 spells CASSLWNREAFF. The CDR3 DNA is TGTGCCAGCAGCTTGTGGAACAGGGAAGCTTTCTTT.

The chain joins TRBV11-2 to TRBJ2-7; 9 bases line up with TRBD1. Trimming cost V 1 base and J 7 bases; bases outside gene matches: 5. There are 14 residues in the CDR3. In germline, CDR1 is SGHAT, CDR2 FQNNGV. CDR3 in DNA: TGTGCCAGCAGCTTAGGGACAGGGGCGCGAGAGCAGTACTTC. This codes for CASSLGTGAREQYF.

CDR3 protein: CASTPGQGSYEQYF. As DNA, the CDR3 is TGTGCCAGCACCCCGGGACAGGGTTCGTACGAGCAGTACTTC. The chain is built from TRBV27 and TRBJ2-7; 9 nucleotides align to TRBD1. Trimming took 7 bases from V and 4 from J; bases not matched to a gene: 8. The CDR3 loop spans 14 amino acids. CDR1 MNHEY and CDR2 SMNVEV come from the germline V gene (reference sequence).

The chain couples TRBV27 to TRBJ1-5; TRBD1 agrees at 8 bases. CDR1 and CDR2 from the germline V gene are MNHEY and SMNVEV (reference sequence). The CDR3 has 13 residues. V lost 5 bases, J lost 9 bases, and 6 bases stayed unmatched. CDR3 bases: TGTGCCAGCAGTCCACAGGGGGTCCGGCCCCAGCATTTT. It specifies CASSPQGVRPQHF.

The chain joins TRBV9 to TRBJ2-7; 8 bases are a match to TRBD2. The V gene's germline CDR1 is SGDLS and CDR2 YYNGEE. Trimming at V came to 0 bases and at J to 6 bases, leaving 8 bases not matched to a gene. The CDR3 runs to 15 residues. The CDR3 bases are TGTGCCAGCAGCGTAGGTAGCGGGACAAGCTCCGAGCAGTACTTC. This gives the protein CASSVGSGTSSEQYF.

The chain uses TRBV19 and TRBJ2-3; 9 nucleotides match TRBD1. V lost 5 bases to trimming and J lost 3 bases; unmatched junction nucleotides: 9. CDR1 LNHDA and CDR2 SQIVND come from the germline V gene (reference sequence). CDR3 length: 16 amino acids. The CDR3 nucleotides read TGTGCCAGTAGTTTAGGGACAGGGAAGGGTACAGATACGCAGTATTTT. Its translation is CASSLGTGKGTDTQYF.

The chain recombines TRBV6-5 with TRBJ2-7; 9 bases map to TRBD1. J gave up 2 bases and V 2 bases, and 4 bases lay outside the gene matches. Germline CDR1 reads MNHEY; CDR2 reads SVGAGI. This CDR3 region has 15 residues. This CDR3 reads CASSYTWTGAYEQYF. The CDR3 DNA follows: TGTGCCAGCAGTTACACGTGGACAGGGGCCTACGAGCAGTACTTC.

J is TRBJ2-7 and V is TRBV7-9; a weak D match, TRBD1 (5 bases). This CDR3 is built from 14 residues. Trimming shortened V by 1 base and J by 3 bases, and 10 bases separated the two germline ends. Germline-derived CDR1 and CDR2 are SEHNR and FQNEAQ (reference sequence). The DNA of the CDR3 is TGTGCCAGCAGCTTAGAAGGAGACAGCTACGAGCAGTACTTC. Translating it yields CASSLEGDSYEQYF.

This rearrangement joins TRBV29-1 to TRBJ2-1; D is unclear. The V gene lost 7 bases and the J gene lost 5 bases, with 15 bases spanning the gap. CDR3 size: 13 residues. CDR1 is SQVTM, CDR2 ANQGSEA, per germline. The CDR3, as DNA: TGCAGCGCTTATACCGGAGCCGACAATGAGCAGTTCTTC. As protein: CSAYTGADNEQFF.

The V call is TRBV4-3, the J call TRBJ2-2; TRBD2 matches 7 bases. This CDR3 is built from 18 residues. V lost 4 bases, J lost 0 bases, and 11 bases stayed unmatched. Germline CDR1 is LGHNA and CDR2 is YSLEER. The CDR3 region is CASSLDPGTMTNTGELFF. In DNA, the CDR3 is TGCGCCAGCAGCCTCGACCCCGGGACTATGACGAACACCGGGGAGCTGTTTTTT.

The chain employs TRBV5-1 and TRBJ2-7; 8 bases fit TRBD2. CDR1 and CDR2 from the germline V gene are SGHRS and YFSETQ. With 10 bases clipped from V and 3 bases from J, the junction kept 12 bases outside the gene matches. The CDR3 runs 14 residues. The CDR3 DNA reads as TGCGCCTCCGGACCCCGGGAGGGGGGCTACGAGCAGTACTTC. Its translation: CASGPREGGYEQYF.

The chain links TRBV19 to TRBJ2-3, with 7 bases matching TRBD2. CDR3 size: 19 residues. CDR1 LNHDA and CDR2 SQIVND come from the germline V gene (reference sequence). Trimming took 4 bases from V and 2 from J; bases not matched to a gene: 18. The CDR3: CASSTSDPLLASNTDTQYF. The CDR3 DNA reads TGTGCCAGTAGTACCTCCGATCCCCTACTAGCGAGTAACACAGATACGCAGTATTTT.

The chain uses TRBV5-6 and TRBJ2-7; TRBD1 might be the D (5 bases). Looked up from germline, CDR1 is SGHDT and CDR2 is YYEEEE. V was shortened by 0 bases and J by 4 bases, with 5 bases between the two germline ends. CDR3 length: 12 amino acids. The CDR3 spells CASSLEGYEQYF. CDR3 DNA: TGTGCCAGCAGCTTGGAGGGGTACGAGCAGTACTTC.

The genes are TRBV6-5 and TRBJ2-7, with a weak D call TRBD2 (5 bases). The CDR3 is 15 residues long. V lost 0 bases and J 0 bases, leaving 9 bases between the germline ends. Germline-derived CDR1 and CDR2 are MNHEY and SVGAGI. The CDR3 nucleotides read TGTGCCAGCAGTTACTCCGGGGTGGACTCCTACGAGCAGTACTTC. It yields the protein CASSYSGVDSYEQYF.

The chain joins TRBV18 to TRBJ2-7, with D maybe TRBD1 (5 bases). Trimming cost V 7 bases and J 6 bases, with 16 bases left between them. The CDR3 is 13 amino acids. The germline V gene has CDR1 KGHSH and CDR2 LQKENI. In nucleotides, the CDR3 is TGTGCCAGCTTCACCAATCTCCAGGGCGAGCAGTACTTC. Its translation is CASFTNLQGEQYF. Supplemented by reference TRBV18 and TRBJ2-7, the full variable domain reads NAGVMQNPRHLVRRRGQEARLRCSPMKGHSHVYWYRQLPEEGLKFMVYLQKENIIDESGMPKERFSAEFPKEGPSILRIQQVVRGDSAAYFCASFTNLQGEQYFGPGTRLTVT.

The CDR3 sequence: CATGQSPAEDIQYF. The CDR3 bases are TGTGCCACTGGACAGTCACCCGCTGAAGACATTCAGTACTTC. This chain links TRBV10-3 with TRBJ2-4; D is perhaps TRBD1 (6 bases). This CDR3 has 14 residues. Trimming shortened V by 10 bases and J by 8 bases, and 21 bases separated the two germline ends. Germline values: CDR1 ENHRY, CDR2 SYGVKD.

This chain connects TRBV4-1 to TRBJ2-7, with 10 bases matching TRBD2. CDR3 length: 15 amino acids. Germline assignment: CDR1 MGHRA and CDR2 YSYEKL. After removal of 4 bases from V and 6 bases from J, the junction contained 9 bases not matched to a gene. The CDR3 reads CASSPGLAAEREQYF. The CDR3 DNA is TGCGCCAGCAGCCCCGGACTAGCGGCAGAACGCGAGCAGTACTTC.

The chain has TRBV10-3 and TRBJ2-6, with 7 bases that match TRBD1. The CDR3 consists of 17 residues. Looked up from germline, CDR1 is ENHRY and CDR2 is SYGVKD. The V and J ends lost 2 bases and 2 bases, in that order; junction bases with no gene match: 6. The CDR3 reads CAISEGQVDPGANVLTF. The CDR3 DNA reads TGTGCCATCAGTGAGGGACAGGTCGATCCTGGGGCCAACGTCCTGACTTTC.

The chain employs TRBV6-5 and TRBJ1-5; no reliable D call. This CDR3 is 10 amino acids long. With 8 bases removed from V and 4 bases from J, the gap between germline ends came to 3 bases. Germline CDR1 is MNHEY and CDR2 is SVGAGI. Here the CDR3 reads CASVNQPQHF. For the CDR3, the DNA is TGTGCCAGCGTAAATCAGCCCCAGCATTTT.